The 18 T cell receptor beta chains presented below share a single source sample, sequenced in a study of regulatory T cells in long-lasting Graves disease. Time point described: newly diagnosed GD, antithyroid drugs for less than 3 months. Construction of the TCR library relied on RNA isolated from PBMCs. Arm-PCR of CDR3 regions and iRepertoire HTBI primers were the basis on which TCR beta libraries were built. TCRdb recomputed calls from the multiplex PCR reads with MiXCR, one row per CDR3 protein. The sample has under 700,000 distinct CDR3 sequences, 16% seen once; the top ten hold 20% to 25%. The same sample was also studied in work on T cells in Graves' hyperthyroidism and ophthalmopathy.

This specimen consisted of peripheral blood mononuclear cells (PBMCs), obtained at new diagnosis, from a patient treated with antithyroid drugs. The receptors here all came from a woman aged 35-65 years with Graves disease.

This chain uses TRBV24-1 with TRBJ2-1, with 12 bases that match TRBD1. Germline V gene lookup returns CDR1 KGHDR and CDR2 SFDVKD. This CDR3 comprises 17 residues. Germline trimming cut 5 bases from V and 5 bases from J; bases unmatched to any gene: 9. The CDR3 sequence: CATSAPPGQGANNEQFF. The CDR3 DNA sequence: TGTGCCACCAGTGCCCCCCCGGGACAGGGGGCCAACAATGAGCAGTTCTTC.

This sequence joins TRBV12-3 or TRBV12-4 and TRBJ1-4, with D possibly TRBD1 on 5 matching bases. The CDR3 length is 15 residues. Trimming took 5 bases from V and 0 from J, leaving 10 bases between them. For the CDR3, the DNA is TGTGCCAGCAGTGGGGGACTTTCAACTAATGAAAAACTGTTTTTT. It encodes CASSGGLSTNEKLFF.

J is TRBJ1-2 and V is TRBV2; D not resolved. V was pared by 5 bases and J by 2 bases, with 15 bases between. This CDR3 has 15 residues. From germline, CDR1 is SNHLY and CDR2 FYNNEI. In DNA form, the CDR3 reads TGTGCCAGCAGTTACCCCGAGGTCCTCAACTATGGCTACACCTTC. It encodes CASSYPEVLNYGYTF.

Ten or more counts support this clonotype. V is TRBV11-2 and J is TRBJ1-1; unclear D gene. This CDR3 is built from 14 residues. The germline V and J ends were trimmed by 1 base and 1 base, with 7 bases remaining between them. Germline values: CDR1 SGHAT, CDR2 FQNNGV. This CDR3 is CASSLARTNTEAFF. The CDR3 DNA sequence: TGTGCCAGCAGCTTAGCCAGGACGAACACTGAAGCTTTCTTT.

The chain links TRBV5-1 to TRBJ2-7, with TRBD1 matching over 11 bases. The CDR3 has 17 residues. In germline, CDR1 is SGHRS, CDR2 YFSETQ. Losses at the gene ends were 2 bases for V and 7 bases for J; bases not matched to a gene: 14. The CDR3 spells CASSFSGTGGTEKEQYF. The CDR3 DNA reads as TGCGCCAGCAGCTTCTCCGGGACAGGGGGGACGGAGAAAGAGCAGTACTTC.

The chain couples TRBV11-2 to TRBJ2-6, with D possibly being TRBD2 (6 bases). CDR1 and CDR2 from the germline V gene are SGHAT and FQNNGV. This CDR3 is built from 18 residues. V was clipped by 4 bases and J by 0 bases, with 16 bases between them. The CDR3 nucleotides read TGTGCCAGCAGCTCCTACGGGGGACTGCCCTCTGGGGCCAACGTCCTGACTTTC. Protein product: CASSSYGGLPSGANVLTF. Variable domain in full (rest from reference TRBV11-2 and TRBJ2-6): EAGVAQSPRYKIIEKRQSVAFWCNPISGHATLYWYQQILGQGPKLLIQFQNNGVVDDSQLPKDRFSAERLKGVDSTLKIQPAKLEDSAVYLCASSSYGGLPSGANVLTFGAGSRLTVL.

This clonotype has a count of ten or more. The V and J genes are TRBV20-1 and TRBJ1-5; 8 bases align to TRBD1. The CDR3 contains 13 residues. Germline lookup yields CDR1 DFQATT and CDR2 SNEGSKA (reference sequence). V shed 6 bases, J shed 2 bases, and the junction held 3 bases outside the gene matches. CDR3 bases: TGCAGTGCCACAGGGGGGGGCAATCAGCCCCAGCATTTT. This sequence encodes CSATGGGNQPQHF.

In its sample, this clonotype was seen many times. The junction departs from germline at one end; a sequencing error may be responsible. J is TRBJ2-1 and V is TRBV7-3; TRBD2 matches at 12 bases. The germline CDR1 and CDR2 sequences are SGHTA and FQGTGA. The CDR3 loop spans 15 amino acids. The CDR3 DNA follows: TGTGCCAGCAGCATAACTAGCGGGGGGTGGAATGAGCAGTTCTTC. Its protein is CASSITSGGWNEQFF.

This clonotype was recorded a few times. The chain couples TRBV12-3 or TRBV12-4 to TRBJ2-2; a possible D gene is TRBD2 (7 bases). The CDR3 is 15 residues long. V lost 5 bases and J 6 bases, leaving 16 bases between the germline ends. CDR3 DNA: TGTGCCAGCAGTCAGGGAGGGGGTGAGGCCGGGGAGCTGTTTTTT. Its translation is CASSQGGGEAGELFF.

This clonotype was found many times. The rearrangement uses TRBV5-1 and TRBJ2-3, with unresolved D. The V gene's germline CDR1 is SGHRS and CDR2 YFSETQ. CDR3 length: 16 amino acids. Trimming cost V 6 bases and J 6 bases, with 23 bases left between them. The CDR3 DNA follows: TGCGCCAGCAAAAGAAGGGCGGAAGCGCTGGGGGATACGCAGTATTTT. Encoded protein: CASKRRAEALGDTQYF.

This clonotype was counted many times. V usage is TRBV5-1 and J usage is TRBJ1-2; D might be TRBD1 (5 bases). V was clipped by 6 bases and J by 2 bases, with 20 bases between them. The CDR3 runs to 16 residues. The V gene's germline CDR1 is SGHRS and CDR2 YFSETQ. CDR3 nucleotides: TGCGCCAGCACCCCGAACCCAGGGATGGGGAACTATGGCTACACCTTC. Translating it yields CASTPNPGMGNYGYTF.

Concerning this clonotype itself: This may stem from a read error, because a much larger clone lies one nucleotide away. The chain links TRBV4-1 to TRBJ2-1; 7 bases line up with TRBD2. Trimming cost V 4 bases and J 6 bases; bases outside gene matches: 12. CDR1 is MGHRA, CDR2 YSYEKL, per germline. The CDR3 totals 16 residues. The CDR3: CASSLGTVAGSNEQFF. The CDR3 nucleotides are TGCGCCAGCAGCCTCGGAACGGTAGCGGGTAGCAATGAGCAGTTCTTC.

The chain combines TRBV7-9 with TRBJ2-1, with D tentatively TRBD1 (5 bases). V was pared by 5 bases and J by 10 bases, with 15 bases between. This CDR3 contains 13 residues. Germline V gene sequence: CDR1 SEHNR, CDR2 FQNEAQ (reference sequence). The CDR3 spells CASSQGAPREQFF. CDR3 nucleotide sequence: TGTGCCAGCAGCCAAGGGGCCCCCCGGGAGCAGTTCTTC. Combining the CDR3 with reference TRBV7-9 and TRBJ2-1 gives the whole variable domain DTGVSQNPRHKITKRGQNVTFRCDPISEHNRLYWYRQTLGQGPEFLTYFQNEAQLEKSRLLSDRFSAERPKGSFSTLEIQRTEQGDSAMYLCASSQGAPREQFFGPGTRLTVL.

Only a few counts were recorded for this clonotype. V and J are TRBV4-1 and TRBJ1-3; TRBD1 aligns across 10 bases. CDR1 and CDR2 from the germline V gene are MGHRA and YSYEKL. This CDR3 region has 18 residues. V was pared by 7 bases and J by 2 bases, with 14 bases of the junction left unmatched. The CDR3 protein is CASNSAGTGEPAGNTIYF. CDR3 nucleotides: TGCGCCAGCAACTCGGCCGGGACAGGGGAACCAGCTGGAAACACCATATATTTT.

This clonotype was observed at least ten times. This chain joins TRBV20-1 and TRBJ1-1, with D uncertain. Germline lookup yields CDR1 DFQATT and CDR2 SNEGSKA (reference sequence). This CDR3 comprises 13 residues. V was trimmed by 3 bases and J by 1 base, leaving 9 bases between them. The CDR3 DNA follows: TGCAGTGCTAGTTGGCCAGAGAACACTGAAGCTTTCTTT. Its translation: CSASWPENTEAFF.

This clonotype was observed many times. The gene calls are TRBV12-3 or TRBV12-4 and TRBJ1-1, with D maybe TRBD1 (6 bases). V was pared by 7 bases and J by 0 bases, with 9 bases between. CDR3 length: 13 residues. This CDR3 is CASTGQLNTEAFF. CDR3 in DNA: TGTGCCAGCACCGGACAGCTGAACACTGAAGCTTTCTTT.

This clonotype came up many times. The chain has TRBV3-1 and TRBJ2-1; 8 bases agree with TRBD2. After removal of 3 bases from V and 7 bases from J, the junction contained 8 bases not matched to a gene. Germline V CDR1 and CDR2: LGHDT, YNNKEL (reference sequence). The CDR3 sequence is 15 residues long. The CDR3 region has the DNA TGTGCCAGCAGCCATCTAGCGGGTGGGGGTAATGAGCAGTTCTTC. Amino acid sequence: CASSHLAGGGNEQFF.

Worth noting for this clonotype: This may arise from a read error, as a much more abundant clone is one base away. The chain joins TRBV28 to TRBJ1-1; 7 bases line up with TRBD1. V was clipped by 5 bases and J by 1 base; unmatched bases: 7. The germline gives CDR1 MDHEN, CDR2 SYDVKM. The length of the CDR3 is 15 residues. The CDR3 DNA sequence: TGTGCCAGCAGTCCAATAAGACAGGGGAACACTGAAGCTTTCTTT. Protein: CASSPIRQGNTEAFF.